The 30 T cell receptor beta chains below were found in one sample sequenced in a study of T cells in Graves' hyperthyroidism and ophthalmopathy. TCR beta CDR3 regions were amplified from RNA. With the HTBI primer set, the TCR CDR3 went through a first round of RT-PCR. TCRdb reprocessed the multiplex PCR reads via MiXCR and lists one record per CDR3 protein. This table holds hundreds of thousands of distinct CDR3 sequences, roughly 50% found once. Source material: peripheral blood or thyroid tissue (not recorded which). These TCRs come from a woman aged 18-29 years with Graves' hyperthyroidism.

The genes are TRBV19 and TRBJ2-2; D is uncertain. CDR1 and CDR2 (germline): LNHDA, SQIVND (reference sequence). Trimming left V 8 bases short and J 1 base short, with 11 bases between. This CDR3 is 14 amino acids long. In nucleotides, the CDR3 is TGTGCCAGTCGAGAGGATGGGAACACCGGGGAGCTGTTTTTT. Protein sequence: CASREDGNTGELFF.

As to this clonotype: A read error may explain this, as a much larger clone is one base away. The rearrangement joins TRBV29-1 to TRBJ2-7; D uncertain. V was cut by 4 bases and J by 0 bases, with 10 bases left in between. Per the germline V gene, CDR1 is SQVTM and CDR2 is ANQGSEA. The CDR3 extends over 13 amino acids. Here the CDR3 reads CSVGEDNSYEQYF. Here the CDR3 DNA reads TGCAGCGTTGGAGAAGATAACTCCTACGAGCAGTACTTC.

The CDR3 DNA follows: TGTGCCAGCAGTGAGTCGCCTGGCTCGGGACCCTATGGCTACACCTTC. Translating gives CASSESPGSGPYGYTF. The rearrangement joins TRBV25-1 to TRBJ1-2; tentatively, D is TRBD1 (5 bases). Trimming left V 3 bases short and J 4 bases short, with 18 bases between. Germline lookup yields CDR1 MGHDK and CDR2 SYGVNS. There are 16 residues in the CDR3.

This chain links TRBV20-1 with TRBJ2-5; possible D gene TRBD2, 6 bases. The CDR3 is 15 amino acids. Germline V gives CDR1 DFQATT, CDR2 SNEGSKA (reference sequence). V was pared by 3 bases and J by 5 bases, with 19 bases between. The CDR3 reads CSASPILAPAETQYF. CDR3 sequence (DNA): TGCAGTGCTAGCCCAATACTAGCACCAGCGGAGACCCAGTACTTC.

The table lists this clonotype with a few counts. This chain uses TRBV20-1 with TRBJ1-2; D ambiguous. Germline V lookup: CDR1 DFQATT, CDR2 SNEGSKA (reference sequence). CDR3 length: 13 amino acids. Trimming removed 0 bases at V and 2 bases at J, with 7 bases between. The CDR3 nucleotides read TGCAGTGCTAGAGAGGGAAACAACTATGGCTACACCTTC. Translating it yields CSAREGNNYGYTF.

There are many counts of this clonotype. The rearrangement uses TRBV29-1 and TRBJ2-2, with D unclear. Trimming took 3 bases from V and 0 from J, leaving 11 bases between them. This CDR3 has 15 amino acids. CDR1 and CDR2 from the germline V gene are SQVTM and ANQGSEA. The CDR3 DNA reads as TGCAGCGTTGACGCCGGGCCCGCGAACACCGGGGAGCTGTTTTTT. Its protein is CSVDAGPANTGELFF.

The V gene is TRBV29-1, the J gene TRBJ1-5, with D possibly being TRBD1 (5 bases). Per the germline V gene, CDR1 is SQVTM and CDR2 is ANQGSEA. The CDR3 runs 15 residues. V lost 0 bases and J 9 bases, leaving 18 bases between the germline ends. The CDR3 region has the DNA TGCAGCGTTGAAGATGGGGGAGACACCCAACTGCCCCAGCATTTT. Its protein product is CSVEDGGDTQLPQHF.

As concerns this clonotype: A much larger clone differs by one base, so this may be a read error. The chain joins TRBV2 to TRBJ1-1, with D possibly being TRBD1 (6 bases). CDR1 SNHLY and CDR2 FYNNEI come from the germline V gene. V lost 7 bases to trimming and J lost 4 bases, with 16 bases between them. The CDR3 sequence is 14 residues long. The CDR3 region is CASNDGTTSTEAFF. The CDR3 DNA reads TGTGCCAGCAATGACGGGACAACGAGCACTGAAGCTTTCTTT. Full variable domain (remainder filled in from reference TRBV2 and TRBJ1-1): EPEVTQTPSHQVTQMGQEVILRCVPISNHLYFYWYRQILGQKVEFLVSFYNNEISEKSEIFDDQFSVERPDGSNFTLKIRSTKLEDSAMYFCASNDGTTSTEAFFGQGTRLTVV.

This clonotype has a handful of counts. The chain uses TRBV9 and TRBJ2-5; 10 bases align to TRBD2. Per the germline V gene, CDR1 is SGDLS and CDR2 is YYNGEE. V lost 0 bases to trimming and J lost 5 bases; unmatched junction nucleotides: 7. The CDR3 is 16 amino acids. The CDR3 loop reads CASSVAPAGGKETQYF. In DNA, the CDR3 is TGTGCCAGCAGCGTAGCTCCAGCGGGAGGGAAGGAGACCCAGTACTTC.

The rearrangement links TRBV2 to TRBJ1-2, with TRBD1 matching 8 bases. Germline V gene lookup returns CDR1 SNHLY and CDR2 FYNNEI. The V gene end was trimmed by 5 bases and the J gene end by 7 bases; junction bases not matched to a gene: 3. The CDR3 loop spans 12 amino acids. The CDR3 sequence: CASSPTGVGYTF. The DNA for the CDR3 is TGTGCCAGCAGTCCGACAGGGGTTGGCTACACCTTC.

This clonotype showed up just a few times. V and J are TRBV7-9 and TRBJ1-5; TRBD1 might be the D (5 bases). The CDR3 covers 13 residues. The V gene lost 0 bases and the J gene lost 7 bases, with 7 bases spanning the gap. Looked up from germline, CDR1 is SEHNR and CDR2 is FQNEAQ (reference sequence). CDR3 coding DNA: TGTGCCAGCAGCTTAGCGGGACCGCAGCCCCAGCATTTT. It specifies CASSLAGPQPQHF. Based on the CDR3 plus reference TRBV7-9 and TRBJ1-5, the full variable domain is DTGVSQNPRHKITKRGQNVTFRCDPISEHNRLYWYRQTLGQGPEFLTYFQNEAQLEKSRLLSDRFSAERPKGSFSTLEIQRTEQGDSAMYLCASSLAGPQPQHFGDGTRLSIL.

J is TRBJ1-4 and V is TRBV7-8, with TRBD1 matching 8 bases. The CDR3 contains 14 residues. Germline CDR1 reads SGHVS; CDR2 reads FQNEAQ. Germline trimming cut 5 bases from V and 8 bases from J; bases unmatched to any gene: 7. The CDR3 here is CASSPLGQGEKLFF. In nucleotides, the CDR3 is TGTGCCAGCAGCCCCCTCGGACAGGGCGAAAAACTGTTTTTT.

The chain links TRBV25-1 to TRBJ2-7, with 7 bases fitting TRBD1. V shed 1 base and J 7 bases; nucleotides not matched to a gene: 10. The CDR3 runs 15 residues. The germline gives CDR1 MGHDK, CDR2 SYGVNS. The CDR3 DNA follows: TGTGCCAGCAGTGAATTGGTGACAGGGCGCAATGAGCAGTACTTC. It codes for CASSELVTGRNEQYF.

At least ten counts were recorded for this clonotype. The chain employs TRBV9 and TRBJ1-2; D may be TRBD1 (5 bases). V gave up 3 bases and J gave up 8 bases, with 20 bases separating them. Looked up from germline, CDR1 is SGDLS and CDR2 is YYNGEE. This CDR3 spans 15 amino acids. The CDR3 DNA is TGTGCCAGCAGCGCCAATCACCCGTCTAGGGGCGGCTACACCTTC. It is translated as CASSANHPSRGGYTF. The whole variable domain, remainder taken from reference TRBV9 and TRBJ1-2, is DSGVTQTPKHLITATGQRVTLRCSPRSGDLSVYWYQQSLDQGLQFLIQYYNGEERAKGNILERFSAQQFPDLHSELNLSSLELGDSALYFCASSANHPSRGGYTFGSGTRLTVV.

This clonotype was observed a handful of times. Since a much larger clone is just one base distant, this may be a read error. The chain links TRBV2 to TRBJ2-5, with 11 positions matching TRBD1. V was clipped by 3 bases and J by 5 bases; unmatched bases: 5. Germline V CDR1 and CDR2: SNHLY, FYNNEI. The CDR3 consists of 15 residues. The CDR3 bases are TGTGCCAGCAGTGATCCACGGACAGGGGGCGAGACCCAGTACTTC. Translated, it gives CASSDPRTGGETQYF.

As for this clonotype: Its ends do not fully match the called genes, so a read error is possible. This rearrangement joins TRBV10-3 to TRBJ2-5, with a possible D match to TRBD2 (7 bases). This CDR3 is 14 amino acids long. Germline V CDR1 and CDR2: ENHRY, SYGVKD. In nucleotides, the CDR3 is TGTGCCAGCAGTTACGAGGGGGAGGGAGAGACCCAGTACTTC. It yields the protein CASSYEGEGETQYF.

This clonotype was recorded a few times. The chain combines TRBV2 with TRBJ1-1; D perhaps matches TRBD1 (5 bases). The CDR3 covers 11 residues. Germline CDR1 and CDR2: SNHLY and FYNNEI. Between the trimmed V and J ends, which lost 11 bases and 5 bases, there was a span of 12 bases. Written as DNA, the CDR3 is TGTGCCCCCCCCAGGGTTACTGAAGCTTTCTTT. Translating it yields CAPPRVTEAFF.

Within the sample, this clonotype is medium-sized. DNA of the CDR3: TGTGCCAGCAGTGAACAGGGACGATCCCCCCAGCATTTT. It is translated as CASSEQGRSPQHF. The V gene is TRBV25-1, the J gene TRBJ1-5; possible D gene TRBD1, 5 bases. This CDR3 is built from 13 residues. Germline V gene lookup returns CDR1 MGHDK and CDR2 SYGVNS. Trimming stripped 2 bases from V and 10 bases from J, with 12 bases between.

This sequence joins TRBV7-3 and TRBJ2-2; 7 positions match TRBD1. The V gene end was trimmed by 5 bases and the J gene end by 7 bases; junction bases not matched to a gene: 13. Germline CDR1 reads SGHTA; CDR2 reads FQGTGA. The CDR3 loop spans 16 amino acids. The CDR3 coding sequence is TGTGCCAGCAGCCGAGTCAGGGGGAGACAAGGCGGGGAGCTGTTTTTT. This codes for CASSRVRGRQGGELFF.

In this sample, this clonotype turned up a few times. This rearrangement joins TRBV29-1 to TRBJ2-7, with 7 bases aligning to TRBD2. Germline CDR1 reads SQVTM; CDR2 reads ANQGSEA. The CDR3 has 14 amino acids. V shed 5 bases, J shed 1 base, and the junction held 8 bases outside the gene matches. The CDR3 coding sequence is TGCAGCGTTAGTGGTGGCGGGAGTTCCTACGAGCAGTACTTC. This encodes CSVSGGGSSYEQYF.

This clonotype was observed a few times. The gene calls are TRBV6-5 and TRBJ1-1; D gene unclear. This CDR3 comprises 13 residues. Trimming stripped 9 bases from V and 1 base from J, with 12 bases between. In germline, CDR1 is MNHEY, CDR2 SVGAGI. CDR3 DNA sequence: TGTGCCAGTAGCGAGAATCGGAACACTGAAGCTTTCTTT. It yields the protein CASSENRNTEAFF.

The table lists this clonotype with a few counts. V usage is TRBV7-2 and J usage is TRBJ2-5, with D possibly being TRBD1 or TRBD2 (6 bases each). Trimming removed 3 bases at V and 3 bases at J, with 14 bases between. CDR3 length equals 15 residues. CDR1 SGHTA and CDR2 FQGNSA come from the germline V gene. The CDR3 loop reads CASSLGASAEETQYF. DNA for the CDR3: TGTGCCAGCAGCTTGGGGGCTAGCGCAGAAGAGACCCAGTACTTC.

CDR3 residues: CASQTSGSSYEQYF. For the CDR3, the DNA is TGCGCCAGCCAAACTAGCGGGAGCTCCTACGAGCAGTACTTC. This chain uses TRBV5-1 with TRBJ2-7; 11 nucleotides line up with TRBD2. Trimming at V came to 7 bases and at J to 0 bases, leaving 3 bases not matched to a gene. The CDR3 runs 14 residues. Per the germline V gene, CDR1 is SGHRS and CDR2 is YFSETQ.

The genes are TRBV20-1 and TRBJ1-6, with 7 bases matching TRBD1. The V gene end was trimmed by 3 bases and the J gene end by 7 bases; junction bases not matched to a gene: 6. Germline V gene sequence: CDR1 DFQATT, CDR2 SNEGSKA (reference sequence). The CDR3 consists of 14 residues. The CDR3 region has the DNA TGCAGTGCTAGGGAAGACAGGGCAAATTCACCCCTCCACTTT. Residues: CSAREDRANSPLHF.

The chain combines TRBV6-4 with TRBJ1-4; D gene ambiguous. CDR1 is MRHNA and CDR2 is SNTAGT in the germline V gene. Trimming took off 2 bases at V and 7 bases at J, with 14 bases between the two ends. The CDR3 consists of 15 residues. The CDR3 sequence: CASSDQEVTIEKLFF. CDR3 nucleotides: TGTGCCAGCAGTGACCAGGAGGTTACGATTGAAAAACTGTTTTTT.

The V call is TRBV20-1, the J call TRBJ1-5; 7 bases align to TRBD1. In germline, CDR1 is DFQATT, CDR2 SNEGSKA (reference sequence). The CDR3 consists of 16 residues. Trimming removed 0 bases from V and 4 bases from J; junction bases left unmatched: 9. CDR3 sequence (DNA): TGCAGTGCTAGAGATCCTAGTGACAGGGAAAATCAGCCCCAGCATTTT. Protein product: CSARDPSDRENQPQHF.

The chain has TRBV29-1 and TRBJ1-1; no definite D call. The germline gives CDR1 SQVTM, CDR2 ANQGSEA. The CDR3 covers 12 residues. For the CDR3, the DNA is TGCAGTGCTATCGTACTGGGGACTGAAGCTTTCTTT. This translates into CSAIVLGTEAFF.

The V gene is TRBV5-4, the J gene TRBJ1-2; 12 bases are a match to TRBD1. This CDR3 has 15 residues. J was trimmed by 12 bases and V by 4 bases; bases with no gene match: 13. The V gene's germline CDR1 is SGHNT and CDR2 YYREEE (reference sequence). The CDR3 loop reads CASSVVGDRGRLNTF. The CDR3 DNA reads TGTGCCAGCAGCGTTGTAGGGGACAGGGGGCGGCTTAACACCTTC.

The table lists this clonotype with a few counts. For the CDR3, the DNA is TGCAGTGCCCCCCTCTGGAAGGGGAGGCCCTACGAGCAGTACTTC. Protein: CSAPLWKGRPYEQYF. The V call is TRBV20-1, the J call TRBJ2-7, with a possible D match to TRBD2 (6 bases). The length of the CDR3 is 15 residues. V shed 6 bases and J shed 2 bases, with 20 bases lying between them. The V gene's germline CDR1 is DFQATT and CDR2 SNEGSKA (reference sequence).

J is TRBJ1-2 and V is TRBV7-2; TRBD1 is a possible D gene (5 bases). Germline V CDR1 and CDR2: SGHTA, FQGNSA. This CDR3 contains 13 residues. V lost 5 bases and J lost 5, with 12 bases in between. CDR3: CASSATGLYGYTF. The CDR3 DNA is TGTGCCAGCAGCGCTACAGGTTTATATGGCTACACCTTC. Looking up the rest from reference TRBV7-2 and TRBJ1-2 gives the full variable domain: GAGVSQSPSNKVTEKGKDVELRCDPISGHTALYWYRQSLGQGLEFLIYFQGNSAPDKSGLPSDRFSAERTGGSVSTLTIQRTQQEDSAVYLCASSATGLYGYTFGSGTRLTVV.